The entry below gives a single TCR beta chain sequence along with its context. Its specificity is unknown. An end of the junction does not agree with germline; a read error may underlie this. The CDR3 is 17 amino acids. Germline CDR1 is LNHDA and CDR2 is SQIVND (reference sequence). The PCR contained 60 Vbeta and 13 Jbeta primers. Generated by immunoSEQ multiplex PCR, the TCRdb table keeps only in-frame clones and is missing some. The sample has fewer than 350,000 clones, around nine tenths seen once. This entry is derived from a study of cytomegalovirus exposure and HLA in healthy donors. Whole-study context: HLA-typed donors were the source of roughly 85 million unique TCRs held in an early data release.

The study's findings and limits: For most TCR beta V segments, an earlier analysis put the productive rate at about 90% or about 30% of the time.

Sequencing was carried out using PBMCs. The rearrangement links TRBV19 to TRBJ1-5; 8 bases map to TRBD1. The receptor was isolated from a woman under 30 in good health and CMV-seronegative. In DNA, the CDR3 is TGTGCCAGTTCCCGAGACAGGGGCGGTTCTAGCACTCAGCCCCAGCATTTT. This encodes CASSRDRGGSSTQPQHF.